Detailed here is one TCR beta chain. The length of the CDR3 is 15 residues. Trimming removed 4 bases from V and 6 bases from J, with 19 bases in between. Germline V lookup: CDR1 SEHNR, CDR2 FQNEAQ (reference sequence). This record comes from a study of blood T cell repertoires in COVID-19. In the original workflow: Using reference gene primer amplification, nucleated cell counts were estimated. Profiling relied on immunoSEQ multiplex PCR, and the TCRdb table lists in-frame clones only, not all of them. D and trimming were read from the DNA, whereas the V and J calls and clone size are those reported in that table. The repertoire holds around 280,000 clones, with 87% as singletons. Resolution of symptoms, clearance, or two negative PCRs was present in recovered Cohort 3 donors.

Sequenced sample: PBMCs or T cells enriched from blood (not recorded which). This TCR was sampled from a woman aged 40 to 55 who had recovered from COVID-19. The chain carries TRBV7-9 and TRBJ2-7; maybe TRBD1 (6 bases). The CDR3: CASSSTTGGVFEQYF. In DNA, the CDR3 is TGTGCCAGCAGCTCCACGACAGGCGGTGTTTTCGAGCAGTACTTC.